These 20 T cell receptor beta chains came from one sample sequenced in a study of blood T cell repertoires in COVID-19. The method was immunoSEQ multiplex PCR; TCRdb's version includes in-frame clones alone and lacks a portion of them. The data hold 300,000 or so clones, with nearly 90% observed a single time. The sequencing input was PBMCs or T cells enriched from blood (not recorded which). The receptor source for this set is a woman in her thirties who had recovered from COVID-19.

The chain recombines TRBV30 with TRBJ1-2; D might be TRBD1 (5 bases). Trimming took off 4 bases at V and 4 bases at J, with 13 bases between the two ends. CDR3 length: 13 residues. Germline assignment: CDR1 GTSNPN and CDR2 SVGIG (reference sequence). The CDR3 region is CAWTPDTAYGYTF. For the CDR3, the DNA is TGTGCCTGGACCCCGGACACCGCCTATGGCTACACCTTC.

V gene TRBV5-4 combines with J gene TRBJ2-5, with 7 bases fitting TRBD2. The length of the CDR3 is 16 residues. After removal of 0 bases from V and 1 base from J, the junction contained 6 bases not matched to a gene. The V gene's germline CDR1 is SGHNT and CDR2 YYREEE (reference sequence). CDR3 loop: CASSLAGGVFQETQYF. CDR3 nucleotide sequence: TGTGCCAGCAGCTTGGCGGGGGGTGTCTTCCAAGAGACCCAGTACTTC.

The chain has TRBV30 and TRBJ2-2; 11 bases agree with TRBD2. The CDR3 has 15 residues. Per the germline V gene, CDR1 is GTSNPN and CDR2 is SVGIG (reference sequence). V lost 6 bases to trimming and J lost 0 bases; unmatched junction nucleotides: 3. The DNA for the CDR3 is TGTGCCTGTACTAGCGGGGGTCCGAACACCGGGGAGCTGTTTTTT. It specifies CACTSGGPNTGELFF.

This chain joins TRBV2 and TRBJ1-1; possibly TRBD1 for D (6 bases). CDR3 length equals 13 residues. CDR1 and CDR2 (germline): SNHLY, FYNNEI. The V end lost 1 base, the J end lost 3 bases, and 6 bases lay between the germline ends. CDR3 nucleotides: TGTGCCAGCAGTGAAGGGGGGCACACTGAAGCTTTCTTT. It translates to CASSEGGHTEAFF.

The chain recombines TRBV4-2 with TRBJ1-6; 8 nucleotides align to TRBD1. Germline V CDR1 and CDR2: LGHNA, YNFKEQ. The CDR3 length is 19 residues. Trimming at V came to 0 bases and at J to 3 bases, leaving 10 bases not matched to a gene. This chain's CDR3 is CASSQDGQGRGHYNSPLHF. DNA of the CDR3: TGTGCCAGCAGCCAAGATGGGCAGGGCAGGGGGCACTATAATTCACCCCTCCACTTT.

The V call is TRBV18, the J call TRBJ1-5, with 7 bases fitting TRBD1. The CDR3 runs to 13 residues. V shed 6 bases, J shed 8 bases, and the junction held 7 bases outside the gene matches. Germline V gene sequence: CDR1 KGHSH, CDR2 LQKENI. CDR3 in amino acids: CASSPTGLEPQHF. CDR3 sequence (DNA): TGTGCCAGCTCGCCGACAGGGTTGGAGCCCCAGCATTTT.

The chain combines TRBV6-2 or TRBV6-3 with TRBJ2-7, with D possibly matching TRBD2 (6 bases). V dropped 6 bases and J dropped 4 bases, with 22 bases sitting between them. Germline lookup yields CDR1 MNHEY and CDR2 SVGEGT. The CDR3 is made up of 16 amino acids. The CDR3 spells CASSSIRRGIRYEQYF. The CDR3 coding sequence is TGTGCCAGCAGCTCTATACGACGGGGGATACGATACGAGCAGTACTTC.

The chain combines TRBV4-1 with TRBJ2-1; 7 bases match TRBD2. Germline V gene lookup returns CDR1 MGHRA and CDR2 YSYEKL. The CDR3 spans 16 residues. V was pared by 0 bases and J by 9 bases, with 11 bases of the junction left unmatched. CDR3 loop: CASSQDFTSARGEQFF. The DNA for the CDR3 is TGCGCCAGCAGCCAAGATTTTACTAGCGCGAGGGGTGAGCAGTTCTTC.

The CDR3 bases are TGTGCCACCAGCGCCCCAATCGGGGGAAGGGCTGAAGCTTTCTTT. Protein sequence: CATSAPIGGRAEAFF. The J gene is TRBJ1-1, the V gene TRBV15; the D gene is possibly TRBD1 (5 bases). Trimming stripped 5 bases from V and 6 bases from J, with 19 bases between. This CDR3 has 15 residues. Germline V gene sequence: CDR1 LNHNV, CDR2 YYDKDF (reference sequence).

The chain links TRBV28 to TRBJ1-5; TRBD1 matches 7 bases. Germline CDR1 reads MDHEN; CDR2 reads SYDVKM. This CDR3 has 13 amino acids. V shed 5 bases, J shed 7 bases, and the junction held 5 bases outside the gene matches. The CDR3 nucleotides read TGTGCCAGCAGTGACAGGGCAGGCCAGCCCCAGCATTTT. Its translation is CASSDRAGQPQHF.

On this clone itself: The same CDR3 is also encoded by other DNA sequences in this sample. The chain carries TRBV30 and TRBJ1-3; TRBD1 agrees at 7 bases. Germline V gene lookup returns CDR1 GTSNPN and CDR2 SVGIG (reference sequence). V was clipped by 5 bases and J by 0 bases; unmatched bases: 7. The CDR3 covers 15 residues. The chain's CDR3 is CAWSRDSGSGNTIYF. The CDR3 coding sequence is TGTGCCTGGTCCCGGGACAGCGGCTCTGGAAACACCATATATTTT.

This chain connects TRBV5-1 to TRBJ1-1; a possible D gene is TRBD1 (5 bases). This CDR3 region has 15 residues. Per germline, CDR1 SGHRS and CDR2 YFSETQ. V shed 2 bases and J shed 5 bases, with 16 bases lying between them. The CDR3 reads CASSLTRGGKTEAFF. In DNA form, the CDR3 reads TGCGCCAGCAGCTTAACGAGGGGAGGAAAAACTGAAGCTTTCTTT.

This rearrangement joins TRBV6-4 to TRBJ1-6; 8 nucleotides match TRBD1. CDR3 size: 14 residues. CDR1 and CDR2 (germline): MRHNA, SNTAGT. The J segment lost 9 bases and the V segment lost 6 bases, leaving 7 bases of the junction unmatched. For the CDR3, the DNA is TGTGCCAGCAGAAGGACAGGGTCCGGTTCACCCCTCCACTTT. It yields the protein CASRRTGSGSPLHF.

This chain links TRBV7-8 with TRBJ1-1, with TRBD1 matching over 8 bases. Germline CDR1 is SGHVS and CDR2 is FQNEAQ. The CDR3 sequence is 14 residues long. V gave up 5 bases and J gave up 5 bases; unmatched junction bases: 7. This CDR3 is CASSSRGQRTEAFF. The CDR3 region has the DNA TGTGCCAGCAGCAGCAGGGGGCAGAGGACTGAAGCTTTCTTT.

The chain couples TRBV18 to TRBJ1-1, with D possibly TRBD1 on 5 matching bases. Germline lookup yields CDR1 KGHSH and CDR2 LQKENI. With 4 bases removed from V and 10 bases from J, the gap between germline ends came to 16 bases. The CDR3 contains 13 residues. The CDR3 DNA reads as TGTGCCAGCTCACGCCAGGGAGGGGTGGGAGCTTTCTTT. It specifies CASSRQGGVGAFF.

This chain joins TRBV29-1 and TRBJ1-2, with unresolved D. Germline V lookup: CDR1 SQVTM, CDR2 ANQGSEA. CDR3 length equals 13 residues. Trimming took 5 bases from V and 8 from J, leaving 18 bases between them. CDR3 DNA: TGCAGCGTTTCTGACGGAGGACTCGGGGGCTACACCTTC. Amino acids: CSVSDGGLGGYTF.

The CDR3 DNA sequence: TGTGCCAGCAGTGTTGCCAGGTCGAGCTCTGGAAACACCATATATTTT. This codes for CASSVARSSSGNTIYF. This sequence joins TRBV25-1 and TRBJ1-3, with D unclear. CDR1 and CDR2 from the germline V gene are MGHDK and SYGVNS. Trimming left V 4 bases short and J 0 bases short, with 13 bases between. This CDR3 is 16 amino acids long.

The chain couples TRBV7-2 to TRBJ1-2, with TRBD1 matching over 10 bases. CDR3 size: 15 residues. With 5 bases clipped from V and 1 base from J, the junction kept 4 bases outside the gene matches. Looked up from germline, CDR1 is SGHTA and CDR2 is FQGNSA. The CDR3 reads CASSRGQGFNYGYTF. The CDR3 DNA is TGTGCCAGCAGCCGGGGACAGGGGTTTAACTATGGCTACACCTTC.

The CDR3 coding sequence is TGTGCCAGCAGTTACTCGATGCGGGGCCTCTACAATGAGCAGTTCTTC. This gives the protein CASSYSMRGLYNEQFF. This chain uses TRBV6-5 with TRBJ2-1; a weak D match, TRBD2 (6 bases). Trimming shortened V by 0 bases and J by 3 bases, and 12 bases separated the two germline ends. This CDR3 is built from 16 residues. Germline CDR1 reads MNHEY; CDR2 reads SVGAGI.

This chain connects TRBV29-1 to TRBJ1-1; possibly TRBD1 for D (5 bases). This CDR3 has 10 amino acids. CDR1 is SQVTM, CDR2 ANQGSEA, per germline. Trimming removed 6 bases at V and 6 bases at J, with 8 bases between. The CDR3 is CSVAGAEAFF. CDR3 DNA: TGCAGCGTGGCGGGGGCTGAAGCTTTCTTT.